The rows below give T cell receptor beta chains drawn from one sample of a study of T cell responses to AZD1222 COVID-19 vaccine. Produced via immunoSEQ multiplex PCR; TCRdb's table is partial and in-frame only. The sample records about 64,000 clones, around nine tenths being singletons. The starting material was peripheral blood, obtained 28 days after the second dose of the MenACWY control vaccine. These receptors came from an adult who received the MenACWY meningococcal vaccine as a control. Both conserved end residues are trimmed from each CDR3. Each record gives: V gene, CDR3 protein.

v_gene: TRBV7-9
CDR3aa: ASSFFRIQGQETQY

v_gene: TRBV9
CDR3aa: ASSEGGTSGSYEQY

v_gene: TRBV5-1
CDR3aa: ASSLRGTSGDTQY

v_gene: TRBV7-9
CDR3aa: ASSPSGYEQY

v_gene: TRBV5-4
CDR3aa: ASSSPSGLAGRTYNEQF

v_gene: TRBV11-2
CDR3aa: ASSLVEEGRLF

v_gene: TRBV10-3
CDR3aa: ATTSTDTQY

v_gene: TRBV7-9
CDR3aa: ASSPERDYEQY

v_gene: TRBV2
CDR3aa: ASSGPGAGGQSTQY

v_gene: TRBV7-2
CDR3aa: ASSLMILGGNEQF

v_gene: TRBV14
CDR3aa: ASRRAQGEETQY

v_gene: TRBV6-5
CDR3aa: ASRASGRQETQY

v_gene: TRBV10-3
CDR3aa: AISDRPSYGYT

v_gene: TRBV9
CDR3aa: ASSVAGGGDTQY

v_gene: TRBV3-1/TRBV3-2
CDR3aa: ASSPPRQGYADSYEQY

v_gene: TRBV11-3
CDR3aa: ASSFQGGEQY

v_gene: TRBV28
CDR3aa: ATSRWDQPQH

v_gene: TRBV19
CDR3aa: AINVCGLWMWPQH

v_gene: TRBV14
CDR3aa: ASSQDRLAGSDNEQF

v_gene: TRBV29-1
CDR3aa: SVEDFPGQLYGYT

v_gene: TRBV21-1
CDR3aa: APRESGNTIY

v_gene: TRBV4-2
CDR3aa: ASSLEPNTGELF

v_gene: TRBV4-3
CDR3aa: ASSQEFRGYEQY

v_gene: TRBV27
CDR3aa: ASSLMGLSEGANVLT

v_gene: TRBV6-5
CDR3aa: ASTAGDPLATEAF

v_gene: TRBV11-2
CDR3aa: ASSSEGLPNYEQY

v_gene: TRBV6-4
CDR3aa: ASSDPKSGANVLT

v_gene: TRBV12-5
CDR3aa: ASGVHRGLVMDEQF

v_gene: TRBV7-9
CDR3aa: ASSLERDIYGYT

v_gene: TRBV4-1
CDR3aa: ASSQVGNIQY

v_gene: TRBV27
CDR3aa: ASSLSGAKNIQY

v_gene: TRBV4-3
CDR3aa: ASSQDGGAGTNYGYT

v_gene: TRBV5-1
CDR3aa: ASSLASSNTEAF

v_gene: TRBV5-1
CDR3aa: ASSLSRGPIQY

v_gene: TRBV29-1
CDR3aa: SVAGGRNYGYT

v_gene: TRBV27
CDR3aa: ASSSGTGKGTEAF

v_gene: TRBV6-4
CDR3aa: ASSDGGGSGADTQY

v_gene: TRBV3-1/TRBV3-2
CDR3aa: ASTPEPTRRVGETQY

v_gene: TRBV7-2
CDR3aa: ASSRSRYEQY

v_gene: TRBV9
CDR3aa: ASSKEGGTGNTIY

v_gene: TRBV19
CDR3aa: ASRQNRGPLLHGYT

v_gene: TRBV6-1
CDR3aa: ASSEHGSSYYNEQF

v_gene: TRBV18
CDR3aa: ASSLVEGKTEAF

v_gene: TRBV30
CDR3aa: AWSPEINSPLH